Below, 27 T cell receptor beta chains from the same sample are listed, as sequenced in a study of T cell responses to AZD1222 COVID-19 vaccine. Sequenced by immunoSEQ multiplex PCR; TCRdb stores in-frame clones only, minus some. This table holds some 170,000 clones, just over 90% found once. The specimen was peripheral blood, collected on day 0 of AZD1222 vaccination. All receptors come from an adult in good health.

This chain links TRBV19 with TRBJ1-1; possible D gene TRBD1, 5 bases. The V end was cut by 3 bases, the J end by 2 bases, with 19 bases between. The CDR3 spans 17 residues. Germline values: CDR1 LNHDA, CDR2 SQIVND (reference sequence). The CDR3 loop reads CASSIRGSERPNTEAFF. DNA for the CDR3: TGTGCCAGTAGTATTCGGGGCAGCGAGAGACCTAACACTGAAGCTTTCTTT.

The rearrangement joins TRBV29-1 to TRBJ1-2, with 9 bases identical to TRBD1. In germline, CDR1 is SQVTM, CDR2 ANQGSEA. V gave up 6 bases and J gave up 7 bases; unmatched junction bases: 3. The CDR3 runs 11 residues. The CDR3 coding sequence is TGCAGCGTCACAGGGGGCGTTGGCTACACCTTC. This encodes CSVTGGVGYTF. The variable domain in full, completed from reference TRBV29-1 and TRBJ1-2, reads SAVISQKPSRDICQRGTSLTIQCQVDSQVTMMFWYRQQPGQSLTLIATANQGSEATYESGFVIDKFPISRPNLTFSTLTVSNMSPEDSSIYLCSVTGGVGYTFGSGTRLTVV.

The gene calls are TRBV30 and TRBJ1-1, with 10 bases matching TRBD1. Trimming at V came to 5 bases and at J to 5 bases, leaving 11 bases not matched to a gene. CDR3 size: 15 residues. Germline V gene sequence: CDR1 GTSNPN, CDR2 SVGIG (reference sequence). The DNA for the CDR3 is TGTGCCTGGTCGGACAGGGGGGTGACTGTGACTGAAGCTTTCTTT. Translated: CAWSDRGVTVTEAFF.

The rearrangement uses TRBV10-1 and TRBJ1-2; D ambiguous. This CDR3 comprises 20 residues. The germline V gene encodes CDR1 WNHNN and CDR2 SYGVQD (reference sequence). Trimming shortened V by 2 bases and J by 1 base, and 26 bases separated the two germline ends. The CDR3 sequence is CASSEPYYTVTPRFNYGYTF. The CDR3 DNA reads as TGCGCCAGCAGTGAGCCTTATTATACAGTGACCCCACGTTTTAACTATGGCTACACCTTC.

The genes are TRBV5-1 and TRBJ2-7; 14 bases fit TRBD2. V shed 4 bases and J 6 bases; nucleotides not matched to a gene: 6. The CDR3 contains 15 residues. The germline gives CDR1 SGHRS, CDR2 YFSETQ. For the CDR3, the DNA is TGCGCCAGCAGCCTGACTAGCGGGAGGGAAGGCGAGCAGTACTTC. Protein product: CASSLTSGREGEQYF.

The V call is TRBV12-3 or TRBV12-4, the J call TRBJ1-1, with D perhaps TRBD1 (5 bases). The CDR3 extends over 13 amino acids. Between the trimmed V and J ends, which lost 7 bases and 11 bases, there was a span of 20 bases. The CDR3 DNA reads as TGTGCCAGCACCTATACAGGCTACAGAAGGGCTTTCTTT. Translation gives CASTYTGYRRAFF.

The rearrangement joins TRBV5-1 to TRBJ2-7; TRBD1 aligns across 7 bases. V was pared by 8 bases and J by 3 bases, with 8 bases of the junction left unmatched. The CDR3 covers 13 residues. CDR1 and CDR2 from the germline V gene are SGHRS and YFSETQ. DNA of the CDR3: TGCGCCAGACCGGCAGGGGGTCACTACGAGCAGTACTTC. This sequence encodes CARPAGGHYEQYF.

The genes are TRBV2 and TRBJ1-2; the D gene is possibly TRBD1 (5 bases). Trimming left V 3 bases short and J 4 bases short, with 27 bases between. CDR1 SNHLY and CDR2 FYNNEI come from the germline V gene. CDR3 length: 19 residues. Here the CDR3 DNA reads TGTGCCAGCAGTGATTCCCCCCTCGGGCGGGCCTGGGGGACCTATGGCTACACCTTC. Amino acids: CASSDSPLGRAWGTYGYTF.

The rearrangement links TRBV3-1 (or the pseudogene TRBV3-2) to TRBJ1-3; a weak D match, TRBD1 (5 bases). Germline V gene data show CDR1 as LGHDT and CDR2 as YNNKEL (reference sequence). Trimming cost V 4 bases and J 0 bases, with 16 bases left between them. The CDR3 loop spans 17 amino acids. The chain's CDR3 is CASSRGRVRDSGNTIYF. The DNA of the CDR3 is TGTGCCAGCAGCCGGGGCAGGGTGCGGGACTCTGGAAACACCATATATTTT.

The rearrangement uses TRBV20-1 and TRBJ2-7, with D perhaps matching TRBD1 (6 bases). V was pared by 3 bases and J by 7 bases, with 7 bases between. Germline V gene data show CDR1 as DFQATT and CDR2 as SNEGSKA (reference sequence). The CDR3 runs 10 residues. In DNA, the CDR3 is TGCAGTGCTAGCACAGGGGAGCAGTACTTC. Its protein is CSASTGEQYF.

CDR3 DNA sequence: TGTGCCAGCAGCCGCCTCGCGGAGATCTACAATGAGCAGTTCTTC. It translates to CASSRLAEIYNEQFF. The chain couples TRBV7-8 to TRBJ2-1, with D unclear. This CDR3 is 15 amino acids long. Trimming pared 5 bases from V and 3 bases from J, leaving 14 bases between. The germline CDR1 and CDR2 sequences are SGHVS and FQNEAQ.

V is TRBV7-9 and J is TRBJ1-1; 7 positions agree with TRBD1. The CDR3 totals 14 residues. Germline CDR1 and CDR2: SEHNR and FQNEAQ (reference sequence). With 5 bases clipped from V and 5 bases from J, the junction kept 8 bases outside the gene matches. The CDR3 protein is CASSQGGLRTEAFF. CDR3 nucleotides: TGTGCCAGCAGCCAAGGGGGCTTGAGGACTGAAGCTTTCTTT.

The J gene is TRBJ2-1, the V gene TRBV6-5; D gene unclear. This CDR3 spans 13 amino acids. CDR1 is MNHEY, CDR2 SVGAGI, per germline. Trimming removed 5 bases at V and 2 bases at J, with 7 bases between. CDR3 coding DNA: TGTGCCAGCAGTACCCCTACCTACAATGAGCAGTTCTTC. It specifies CASSTPTYNEQFF.

This clone was found a few times. CDR3 sequence reads: CASKRTGGDTGELFF. The CDR3 nucleotides read TGTGCCAGCAAAAGGACAGGGGGCGACACCGGGGAGCTGTTTTTT. V is TRBV18 and J is TRBJ2-2; TRBD1 matches 11 bases. V shed 8 bases and J 3 bases; nucleotides not matched to a gene: 5. The CDR3 extends over 15 amino acids. Germline V gene sequence: CDR1 KGHSH, CDR2 LQKENI.

This chain uses TRBV9 with TRBJ2-2; 13 bases are a match to TRBD2. The CDR3 runs 16 residues. Germline-derived CDR1 and CDR2 are SGDLS and YYNGEE. Trimming removed 0 bases from V and 5 bases from J; junction bases left unmatched: 1. The CDR3 spells CASSVGTSGRTGELFF. DNA of the CDR3: TGTGCCAGCAGCGTAGGGACTAGCGGGAGAACCGGGGAGCTGTTTTTT. The full variable domain, with the rest looked up from reference TRBV9 and TRBJ2-2, is DSGVTQTPKHLITATGQRVTLRCSPRSGDLSVYWYQQSLDQGLQFLIQYYNGEERAKGNILERFSAQQFPDLHSELNLSSLELGDSALYFCASSVGTSGRTGELFFGEGSRLTVL.

The rearrangement links TRBV29-1 to TRBJ1-1; 7 nucleotides line up with TRBD1. The length of the CDR3 is 14 residues. V lost 2 bases and J lost 2; bases outside the gene matches: 5. From germline, CDR1 is SQVTM and CDR2 ANQGSEA. CDR3 loop: CSVELRGRNTEAFF. The CDR3 DNA sequence: TGCAGCGTTGAATTGAGGGGGCGAAACACTGAAGCTTTCTTT.

The CDR3 loop reads CASSETGLQPQHF. The DNA for the CDR3 is TGTGCCAGCAGTGAGACAGGTCTTCAGCCCCAGCATTTT. The chain employs TRBV6-4 and TRBJ1-5; a possible D gene is TRBD1 (6 bases). The CDR3 loop spans 13 amino acids. Trimming stripped 3 bases from V and 6 bases from J, with 9 bases between. Germline CDR1 reads MRHNA; CDR2 reads SNTAGT.

V gene TRBV28 combines with J gene TRBJ2-2, with 15 bases lining up with TRBD2. The ends lost 5 bases at V and 0 bases at J; junction bases unmatched: 4. This CDR3 spans 18 amino acids. The germline V gene encodes CDR1 MDHEN and CDR2 SYDVKM. The CDR3 loop reads CASSTGLAGGPNTGELFF. Written as DNA, the CDR3 is TGTGCCAGCAGTACGGGACTAGCGGGAGGTCCGAACACCGGGGAGCTGTTTTTT. Together with reference TRBV28 and TRBJ2-2, the CDR3 gives the full variable domain: DVKVTQSSRYLVKRTGEKVFLECVQDMDHENMFWYRQDPGLGLRLIYFSYDVKMKEKGDIPEGYSVSREKKERFSLILESASTNQTSMYLCASSTGLAGGPNTGELFFGEGSRLTVL.

The genes are TRBV30 and TRBJ1-1; weak D call: TRBD1 (5 bases). Per germline, CDR1 GTSNPN and CDR2 SVGIG (reference sequence). Trimming pared 2 bases from V and 2 bases from J, leaving 9 bases between. The CDR3 loop spans 13 amino acids. The CDR3 loop is CAWSMQGNTEAFF. CDR3 bases: TGTGCCTGGAGTATGCAGGGTAACACTGAAGCTTTCTTT.

The chain combines TRBV6-5 with TRBJ1-1, with unresolved D. CDR1 is MNHEY and CDR2 is SVGAGI in the germline V gene. Trimming cost V 6 bases and J 2 bases, with 13 bases left between them. The CDR3 spans 14 residues. The CDR3 region is CASSATAENTEAFF. CDR3 DNA sequence: TGTGCCAGCAGCGCGACGGCCGAAAACACTGAAGCTTTCTTT.

The rearrangement joins TRBV24-1 to TRBJ1-5; no definite D call. Per germline, CDR1 KGHDR and CDR2 SFDVKD. Deletions cut 5 bases from V and 4 bases from J, with 8 bases between. This CDR3 comprises 13 residues. CDR3 region: CATSGDGNQPQHF. The CDR3 DNA is TGTGCCACCAGTGGCGATGGGAATCAGCCCCAGCATTTT.

CDR3 loop: CASSSAGPTGEAFF. In DNA form, the CDR3 reads TGTGCCAGCAGCTCCGCCGGTCCGACAGGGGAAGCTTTCTTT. The V call is TRBV5-4, the J call TRBJ1-1; 7 nucleotides agree with TRBD1. J gave up 8 bases and V 3 bases, and 10 bases lay outside the gene matches. The CDR3 sequence is 14 residues long. Germline CDR1 SGHNT, CDR2 YYREEE (reference sequence).

The CDR3, as DNA: TGTGCCAGCAGCTTGCTTGGCGGGAGGGCCAAGCTTGAGCAGTTCTTC. Translating it yields CASSLLGGRAKLEQFF. This chain connects TRBV5-4 to TRBJ2-1; 9 positions match TRBD2. V lost 1 base, J lost 9 bases, and 11 bases stayed unmatched. CDR1 is SGHNT, CDR2 YYREEE, per germline (reference sequence). The CDR3 is 16 residues long.

The V gene is TRBV4-2, the J gene TRBJ2-7; unclear D gene. This CDR3 has 15 amino acids. V lost 1 base, J lost 7 bases, and 17 bases lay in between. CDR1 and CDR2 (germline): LGHNA, YNFKEQ. The CDR3: CASSQGVGGLGEQYF. DNA of the CDR3: TGTGCCAGCAGCCAAGGAGTCGGCGGTCTAGGGGAGCAGTACTTC.

DNA of the CDR3: TGCGCCAGCAGCCAAGCGTTTAATGCTGGTAACACCGGGGAGCTGTTTTTT. Amino acid sequence: CASSQAFNAGNTGELFF. The V and J genes are TRBV4-1 and TRBJ2-2; D is ambiguous. Germline loops: CDR1 MGHRA, CDR2 YSYEKL. Deletions cut 1 base from V and 2 bases from J, with 14 bases between. The CDR3 extends over 17 amino acids.

The genes are TRBV7-2 and TRBJ2-7, with 12 bases matching TRBD1. The junction had 7 bases not matched to a gene; V was cut back by 0 bases and J by 7 bases. Germline CDR1 reads SGHTA; CDR2 reads FQGNSA. The CDR3 length is 16 residues. As DNA, the CDR3 is TGTGCCAGCAGCTTAGCGAGGGGACAGGGGGCGCGAGAGCAGTACTTC. Translating gives CASSLARGQGAREQYF.

V usage is TRBV5-1 and J usage is TRBJ2-5, with D tentatively TRBD1 or TRBD2 (5 bases each). V lost 7 bases, J lost 5 bases, and 21 bases lay in between. CDR1 and CDR2 from the germline V gene are SGHRS and YFSETQ. The CDR3 spans 15 residues. As DNA, the CDR3 is TGCGCCAGCGGAGTGGGGACCCTTGAGGTGGAGACCCAGTACTTC. This gives the protein CASGVGTLEVETQYF.